This T cell receptor (beta chain) was identified in a study of T cells after yellow fever vaccination (dated by TCRdb to about 2019). At the level of the whole study: Libraries from fractions with low cell numbers were prepared with the SMART-Seq v4 Ultra Low Input RNA kit. To follow T-cell clones before and after both primary and booster YFV17D yellow fever vaccination, bulk TCR alpha and beta repertoires underwent longitudinal sequencing. Blood was drawn at multiple timepoints before and after primary and secondary immunization, with bulk PBMC replicates and cell subsets isolated. Two healthy male donors, one aged 18 to 30 and one aged 30 to 40 years, made up the cohort. General study outcomes and caveats: The study included only two donors, which limits how far the findings can be generalized. After the booster, most clones that had expanded after primary vaccination were detected again (approximately 96% of CD4 and roughly 86% of CD8), suggesting broad maintenance of memory. Compared with the primary T-cell response, the secondary T-cell response was weaker but faster, peaking on day 5 rather than day 15. Computational filtering was needed because FACS-sorted repertoires could contain abundant contaminating clonotypes from the bulk population. A small fraction of clonotypes showed up in both the CD4 and CD8 compartments, probably as a result of convergent recombination.

The CDR1 and CDR2 encoded by the germline V gene are ENHRY and SYGVKD. Including cysteine and phenylalanine, the CDR3 has 14 amino acids. Here the CDR3 DNA is all that survives: 42 bases in frame from base 1. V and J lose 8 bases and 2 bases, and a span of 14 bases separates them. The table lists this clonotype with a few counts. Its antigen has not been determined. Base qualities are not recorded, but no much larger clone differs from it by a single base. Explained via the paper, the treatment or condition label denotes: live attenuated yellow fever vaccine strain. At each blood-draw timepoint, two biological replicates of bulk PBMCs were collected. PBMCs were isolated from peripheral blood using a standard Ficoll-Paque protocol. RNA was extracted with TriZol from bulk PBMCs, CD4 and CD8 fractions, and dextramer-positive and dextramer-negative fractions. TCR cDNA was synthesized by 5'RACE template switching, through which a universal primer site and unique molecular identifiers were introduced. Priming of cDNA synthesis was performed from both the TCR alpha and TCR beta constant segments. Two PCR steps were used to amplify libraries, with sample barcodes and sequencing adapters being added in the second step. Sequencing of libraries was done on Illumina HiSeq 2500 (2x100 bp) or NovaSeq (2x150 bp). For the original study's pipeline: MIGEC was used to demultiplex reads and collapse the reads into UMI consensus sequences, and MiXCR was used for V(D)J alignment. Vaccine-responding clonotypes were defined with edgeR using replicate PBMC samples, requiring FDR below 0.01 and a log2 fold change above 5 up to day 15. Bulk clonotypes were assigned CD4 or CD8 identity according to which sequenced CD4 or CD8 repertoire held them at higher abundance. Through fastp at Q25 and MiXCR, TCRdb rebuilt clones from the public reads, retaining in-frame beta chains. One record per CDR3 amino acid sequence lists the most common genes and DNA. TCRdb's processing, not the study's, gives the V and J calls here. The sample data list a few hundred thousand distinct CDR3 sequences, and approximately 7% of these were observed just once. The leading ten clones occupy 18% of the sample.

The specimen was PBMCs, collected roughly seven weeks after the first yellow fever vaccination. The V and J genes are TRBV10-3 and TRBJ2-3, with no D gene named confidently. The sequence was obtained from a man between 18 and 29 years old who received the YFV17D yellow fever vaccine. The encoded CDR3 is CAIRTDATTDTQYF. The DNA sequence reads TGTGCCATCCGGACGGATGCAACCACAGATACGCAGTATTTT.